This TCR beta chain is drawn from a study of blood T cell repertoires in COVID-19. Assay used: immunoSEQ multiplex PCR; TCRdb lists only in-frame clones, some missing. The sample holds around 24,000 clones; around 90% are singletons and the top ten take approximately 27%. Trimming left V 0 bases short and J 4 bases short, with 9 bases between. Germline-derived CDR1 and CDR2 are MNHNS and SASEGT. This CDR3 region has 14 residues. Material for sequencing was peripheral blood. This clonotype originated in a man aged 65 to 85 with COVID-19, enrolled during active disease. This chain uses TRBV6-1 with TRBJ1-2, with D uncertain. The CDR3 is CASSEAGPAYGYTF. DNA for the CDR3: TGTGCCAGCAGTGAAGCTGGGCCAGCCTATGGCTACACCTTC.